These 2 T cell receptor beta chains share one sample of origin, sequenced in a study of response to subunit inactivated influenza vaccine. Each CDR3 protein gets one entry after TCRdb re-called the RT-PCR reads with MiXCR. The repertoire includes about 650,000 distinct CDR3 sequences, 15% to 17% of them detected once, and 11% sits in the top ten. The sample was PBMCs from blood, taken less than 13 days after vaccination. These receptor sequences come from a man aged 50 or older who received an inactivated influenza vaccine.

This clonotype showed up just once. V is TRBV12-3 or TRBV12-4 and J is TRBJ2-7; D is ambiguous. V was trimmed by 5 bases and J by 10 bases, leaving 18 bases between them. This CDR3 spans 13 amino acids. Written as DNA, the CDR3 is TGTGCCAGCAGTCAAGGGTCAACGGAATTTCAGTACTTC. Translation gives CASSQGSTEFQYF.

V usage is TRBV7-2 and J usage is TRBJ2-1; no reliable D call. Germline CDR1 SGHTA, CDR2 FQGNSA. Between the trimmed V and J ends, which lost 1 base and 5 bases, there was a span of 12 bases. CDR3 length: 15 amino acids. The CDR3 region is CASSLVWSPDNEQFF. CDR3 sequence (DNA): TGTGCCAGCAGCTTAGTATGGAGTCCTGACAATGAGCAGTTCTTC.